The next 2 T cell receptor beta chains were all read from a single sample in a study of blood T cell repertoires in COVID-19. TCRdb keeps only in-frame clones here, not all; method: immunoSEQ multiplex PCR. Counted here are about 180,000 clones, roughly 85% occurring once; the ten biggest clones make up less than 30%. Sequenced sample: peripheral blood. These receptors came from an older woman with acute or convalescent COVID-19.

This clone was seen a single time. This chain uses TRBV7-2 with TRBJ1-1; D perhaps matches TRBD1 (5 bases). CDR1 and CDR2 (germline): SGHTA, FQGNSA. This CDR3 region has 15 residues. V lost 1 base and J lost 7, with 16 bases in between. The CDR3, as DNA: TGTGCCAGCAGCTTAGTGGGGGGGAGAGGGAGTGAAGCTTTCTTT. It is translated as CASSLVGGRGSEAFF.

The chain employs TRBV9 and TRBJ1-4; 7 bases line up with TRBD1. Germline-derived CDR1 and CDR2 are SGDLS and YYNGEE. With V trimmed by 1 base and J by 5 bases, 2 bases remained unmatched. This CDR3 contains 14 residues. CDR3 amino acids: CASSVSGGNEKLFF. For the CDR3, the DNA is TGTGCCAGCAGCGTATCAGGGGGGAATGAAAAACTGTTTTTT.